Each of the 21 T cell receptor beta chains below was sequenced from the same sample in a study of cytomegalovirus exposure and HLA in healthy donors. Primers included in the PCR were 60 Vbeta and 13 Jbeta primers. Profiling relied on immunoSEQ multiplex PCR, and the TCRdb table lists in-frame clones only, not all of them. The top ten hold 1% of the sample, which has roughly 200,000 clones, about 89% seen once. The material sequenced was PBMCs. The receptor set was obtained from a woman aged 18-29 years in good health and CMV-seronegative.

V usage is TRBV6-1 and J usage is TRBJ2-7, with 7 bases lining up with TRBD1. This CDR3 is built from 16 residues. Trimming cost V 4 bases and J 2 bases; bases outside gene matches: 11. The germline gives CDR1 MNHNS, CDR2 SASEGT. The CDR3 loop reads CASSVHPGQSPYEQYF. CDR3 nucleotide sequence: TGTGCCAGCAGTGTACACCCGGGACAGAGCCCCTACGAGCAGTACTTC.

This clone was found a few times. CDR3 nucleotides: TGTGCCAGTAGTATGGGGACAGACTCCTACGAGCAGTACTTC. This codes for CASSMGTDSYEQYF. The J gene is TRBJ2-7, the V gene TRBV19, with 7 bases identical to TRBD1. Unmatched junction bases numbered 2, after V lost 3 bases and J lost 0 bases. The CDR3 covers 14 residues. The V gene's germline CDR1 is LNHDA and CDR2 SQIVND (reference sequence).

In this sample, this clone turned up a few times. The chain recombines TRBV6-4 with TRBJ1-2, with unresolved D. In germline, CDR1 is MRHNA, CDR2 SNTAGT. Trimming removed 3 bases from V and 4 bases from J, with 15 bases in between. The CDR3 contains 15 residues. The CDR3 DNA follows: TGTGCCAGCAGTGAAGAGGGTGCGGGCCTCTATGGCTACACCTTC. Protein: CASSEEGAGLYGYTF.

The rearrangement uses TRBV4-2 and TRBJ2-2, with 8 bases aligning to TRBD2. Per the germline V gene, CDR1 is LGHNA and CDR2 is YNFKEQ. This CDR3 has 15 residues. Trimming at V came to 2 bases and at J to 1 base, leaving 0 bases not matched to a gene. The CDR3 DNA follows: TGTGCCAGCAGCCAAACTAGCGGGAACACCGGGGAGCTGTTTTTT. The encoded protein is CASSQTSGNTGELFF.

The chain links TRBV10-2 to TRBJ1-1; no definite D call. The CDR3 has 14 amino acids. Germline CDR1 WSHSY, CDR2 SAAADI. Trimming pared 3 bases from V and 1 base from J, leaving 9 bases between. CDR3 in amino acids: CASSDLPGNTEAFF. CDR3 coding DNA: TGCGCCAGCAGTGATCTTCCCGGGAACACTGAAGCTTTCTTT.

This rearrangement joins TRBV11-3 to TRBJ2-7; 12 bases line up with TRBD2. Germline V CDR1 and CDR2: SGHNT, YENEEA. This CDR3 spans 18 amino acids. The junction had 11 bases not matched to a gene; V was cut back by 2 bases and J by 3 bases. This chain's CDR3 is CASSLSQTSGRSGYEQYF. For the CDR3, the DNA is TGTGCCAGCAGCTTAAGTCAGACTAGCGGGAGATCGGGCTACGAGCAGTACTTC. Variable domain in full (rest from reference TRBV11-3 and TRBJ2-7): EAGVVQSPRYKIIEKKQPVAFWCNPISGHNTLYWYLQNLGQGPELLIRYENEEAVDDSQLPKDRFSAERLKGVDSTLKIQPAELGDSAVYLCASSLSQTSGRSGYEQYFGPGTRLTVT.

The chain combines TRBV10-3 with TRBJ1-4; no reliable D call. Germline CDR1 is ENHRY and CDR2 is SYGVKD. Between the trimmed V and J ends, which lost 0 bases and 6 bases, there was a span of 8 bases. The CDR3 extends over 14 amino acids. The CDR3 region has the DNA TGTGCCATCAGTGAGTCATTGGGAGATGAAAAACTGTTTTTT. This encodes CAISESLGDEKLFF.

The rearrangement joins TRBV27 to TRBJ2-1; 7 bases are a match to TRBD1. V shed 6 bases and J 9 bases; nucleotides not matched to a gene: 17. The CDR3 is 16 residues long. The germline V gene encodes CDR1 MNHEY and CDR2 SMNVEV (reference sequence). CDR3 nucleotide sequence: TGTGCCAGCAGCCTCTTTCCCGGGACAGCCTACGTTGAGCAGTTCTTC. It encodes CASSLFPGTAYVEQFF.

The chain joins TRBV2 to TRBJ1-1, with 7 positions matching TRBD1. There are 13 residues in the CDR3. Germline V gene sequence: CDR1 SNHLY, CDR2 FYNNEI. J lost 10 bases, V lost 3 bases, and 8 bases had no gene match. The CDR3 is CASSDDRDFPAFF. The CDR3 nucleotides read TGTGCCAGCAGTGATGACAGGGATTTTCCAGCTTTCTTT.

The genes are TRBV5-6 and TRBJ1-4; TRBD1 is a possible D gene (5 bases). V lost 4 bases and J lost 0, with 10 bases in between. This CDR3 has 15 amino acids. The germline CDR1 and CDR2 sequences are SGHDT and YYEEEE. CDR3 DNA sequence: TGTGCCAGCAGCCCGGCGGGGGCAACTAATGAAAAACTGTTTTTT. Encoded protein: CASSPAGATNEKLFF.

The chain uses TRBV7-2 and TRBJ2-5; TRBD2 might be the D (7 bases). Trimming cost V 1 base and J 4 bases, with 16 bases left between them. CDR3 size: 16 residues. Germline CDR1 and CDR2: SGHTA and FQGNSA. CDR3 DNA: TGTGCCAGCAGCTTAGAAGGACGGGGGGCTCGAGAGACCCAGTACTTC. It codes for CASSLEGRGARETQYF.

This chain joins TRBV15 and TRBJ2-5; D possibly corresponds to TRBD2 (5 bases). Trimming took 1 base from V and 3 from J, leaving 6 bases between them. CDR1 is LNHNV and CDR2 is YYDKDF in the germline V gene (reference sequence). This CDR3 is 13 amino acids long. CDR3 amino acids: CATSRAREETQYF. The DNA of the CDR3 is TGTGCCACCAGCAGAGCGCGGGAAGAGACCCAGTACTTC.

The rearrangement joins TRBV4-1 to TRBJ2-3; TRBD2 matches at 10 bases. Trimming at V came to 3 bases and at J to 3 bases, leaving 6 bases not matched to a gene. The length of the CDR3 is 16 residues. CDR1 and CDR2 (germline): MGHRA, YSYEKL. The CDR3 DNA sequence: TGCGCCAGCAGCCACCGAGCGGGAGGGCCGACAGATACGCAGTATTTT. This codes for CASSHRAGGPTDTQYF.

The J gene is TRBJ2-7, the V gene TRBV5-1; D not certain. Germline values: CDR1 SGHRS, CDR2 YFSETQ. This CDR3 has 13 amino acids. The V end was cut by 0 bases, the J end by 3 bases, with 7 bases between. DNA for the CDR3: TGCGCCAGCAGCTTGGGACAAAACTACGAGCAGTACTTC. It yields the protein CASSLGQNYEQYF.

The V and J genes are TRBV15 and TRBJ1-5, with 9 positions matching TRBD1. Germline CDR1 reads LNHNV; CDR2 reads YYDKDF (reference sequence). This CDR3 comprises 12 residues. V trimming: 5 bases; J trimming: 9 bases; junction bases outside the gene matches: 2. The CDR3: CATSGQGRPQHF. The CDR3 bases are TGTGCCACCAGCGGACAGGGGCGGCCCCAGCATTTT.

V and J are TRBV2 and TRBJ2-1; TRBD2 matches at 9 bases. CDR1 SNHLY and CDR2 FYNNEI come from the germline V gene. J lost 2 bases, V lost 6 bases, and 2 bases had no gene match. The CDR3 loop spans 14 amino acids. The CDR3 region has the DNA TGTGCCAGCAGGCTAGCGGGACCCTACAATGAGCAGTTCTTC. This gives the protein CASRLAGPYNEQFF.

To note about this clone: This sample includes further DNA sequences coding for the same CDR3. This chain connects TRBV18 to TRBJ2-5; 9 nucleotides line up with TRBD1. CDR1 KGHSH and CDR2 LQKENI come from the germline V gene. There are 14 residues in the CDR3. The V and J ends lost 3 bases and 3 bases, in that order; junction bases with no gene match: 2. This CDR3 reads CASSPRQGEETQYF. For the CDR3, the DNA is TGTGCCAGCTCACCCCGACAGGGGGAAGAGACCCAGTACTTC. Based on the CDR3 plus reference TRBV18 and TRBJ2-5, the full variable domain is NAGVMQNPRHLVRRRGQEARLRCSPMKGHSHVYWYRQLPEEGLKFMVYLQKENIIDESGMPKERFSAEFPKEGPSILRIQQVVRGDSAAYFCASSPRQGEETQYFGPGTRLLVL.

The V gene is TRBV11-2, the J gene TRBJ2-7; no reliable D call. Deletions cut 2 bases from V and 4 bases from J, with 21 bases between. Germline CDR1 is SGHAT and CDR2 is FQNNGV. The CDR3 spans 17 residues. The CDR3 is CASSLRHGGSKTYEQYF. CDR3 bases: TGTGCCAGCAGCTTAAGGCATGGCGGCAGTAAAACTTACGAGCAGTACTTC. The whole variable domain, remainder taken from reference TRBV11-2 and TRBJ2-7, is EAGVAQSPRYKIIEKRQSVAFWCNPISGHATLYWYQQILGQGPKLLIQFQNNGVVDDSQLPKDRFSAERLKGVDSTLKIQPAKLEDSAVYLCASSLRHGGSKTYEQYFGPGTRLTVT.

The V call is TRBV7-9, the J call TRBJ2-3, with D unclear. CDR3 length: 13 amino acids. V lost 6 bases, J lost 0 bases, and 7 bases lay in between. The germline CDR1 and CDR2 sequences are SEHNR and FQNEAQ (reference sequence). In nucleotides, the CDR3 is TGTGCCAGCAGTCTCGGGAGCACAGATACGCAGTATTTT. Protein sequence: CASSLGSTDTQYF.

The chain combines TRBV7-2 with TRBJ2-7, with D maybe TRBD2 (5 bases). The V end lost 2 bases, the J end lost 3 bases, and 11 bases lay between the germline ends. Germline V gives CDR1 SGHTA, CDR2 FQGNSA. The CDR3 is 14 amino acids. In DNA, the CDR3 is TGTGCCAGCAGCTTATCCGGGATGAACTACGAGCAGTACTTC. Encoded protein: CASSLSGMNYEQYF.

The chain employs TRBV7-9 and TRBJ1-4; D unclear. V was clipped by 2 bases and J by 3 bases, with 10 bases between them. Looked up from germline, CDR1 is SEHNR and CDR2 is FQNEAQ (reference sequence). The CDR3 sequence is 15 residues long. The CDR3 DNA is TGTGCCAGCAGCTTACCCCGAGTGGCTAATGAAAAACTGTTTTTT. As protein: CASSLPRVANEKLFF.